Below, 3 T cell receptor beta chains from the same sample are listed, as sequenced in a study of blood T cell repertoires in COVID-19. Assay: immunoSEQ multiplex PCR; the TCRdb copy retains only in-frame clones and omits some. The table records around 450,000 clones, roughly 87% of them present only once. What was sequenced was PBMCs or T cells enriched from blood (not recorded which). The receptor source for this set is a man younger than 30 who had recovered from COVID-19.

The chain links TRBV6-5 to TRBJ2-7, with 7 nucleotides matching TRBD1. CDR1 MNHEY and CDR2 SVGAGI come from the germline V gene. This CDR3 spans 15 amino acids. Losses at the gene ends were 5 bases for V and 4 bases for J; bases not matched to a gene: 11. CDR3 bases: TGTGCCAGCAGTAAAAATTCCCGGGACAGTTACGAGCAGTACTTC. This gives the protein CASSKNSRDSYEQYF.

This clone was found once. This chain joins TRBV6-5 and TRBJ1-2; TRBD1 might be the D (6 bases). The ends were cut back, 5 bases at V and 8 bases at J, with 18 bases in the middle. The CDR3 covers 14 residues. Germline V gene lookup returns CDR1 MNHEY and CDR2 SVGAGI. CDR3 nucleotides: TGTGCCAGCAGTCCGCGAACAGGGCAAATCGGCTACACCTTC. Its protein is CASSPRTGQIGYTF.

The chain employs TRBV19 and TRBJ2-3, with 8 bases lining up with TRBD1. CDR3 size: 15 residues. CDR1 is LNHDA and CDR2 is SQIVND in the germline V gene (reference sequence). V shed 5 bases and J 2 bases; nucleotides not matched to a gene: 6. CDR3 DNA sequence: TGTGCCAGTAGTTCCCGGGACAGGACCACAGATACGCAGTATTTT. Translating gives CASSSRDRTTDTQYF.